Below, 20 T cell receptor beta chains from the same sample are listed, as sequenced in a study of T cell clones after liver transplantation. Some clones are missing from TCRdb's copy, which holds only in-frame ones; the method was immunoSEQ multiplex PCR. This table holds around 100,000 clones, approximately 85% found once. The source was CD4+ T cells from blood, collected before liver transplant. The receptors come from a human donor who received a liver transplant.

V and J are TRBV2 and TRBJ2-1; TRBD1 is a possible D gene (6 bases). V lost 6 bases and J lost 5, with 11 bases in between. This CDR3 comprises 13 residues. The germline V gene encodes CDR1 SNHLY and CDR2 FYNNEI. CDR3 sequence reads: CASSRDMDNEQFF. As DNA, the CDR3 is TGTGCCAGCAGCCGGGACATGGACAATGAGCAGTTCTTC.

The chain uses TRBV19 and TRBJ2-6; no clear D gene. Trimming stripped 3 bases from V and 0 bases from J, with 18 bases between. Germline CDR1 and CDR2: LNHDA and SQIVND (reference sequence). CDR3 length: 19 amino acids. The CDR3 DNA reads TGTGCCAGTAGTATTCTGGCGGATACTTTTGTCTCTGGGGCCAACGTCCTGACTTTC. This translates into CASSILADTFVSGANVLTF.

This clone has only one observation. CDR3: CASSLVGGGQPQHF. As DNA, the CDR3 is TGTGCCAGCAGCTTAGTTGGGGGCGGACAGCCCCAGCATTTT. The rearrangement uses TRBV7-2 and TRBJ1-5; perhaps TRBD1 as D (6 bases). Germline assignment: CDR1 SGHTA and CDR2 FQGNSA. This CDR3 is built from 14 residues. The ends were cut back, 1 base at V and 7 bases at J, with 11 bases in the middle.

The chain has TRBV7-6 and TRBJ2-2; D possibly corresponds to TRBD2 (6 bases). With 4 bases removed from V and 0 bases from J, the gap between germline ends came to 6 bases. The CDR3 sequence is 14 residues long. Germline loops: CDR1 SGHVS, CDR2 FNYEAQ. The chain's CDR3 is CASSWRANTGELFF. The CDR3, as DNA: TGTGCCAGCAGCTGGAGGGCGAACACCGGGGAGCTGTTTTTT.

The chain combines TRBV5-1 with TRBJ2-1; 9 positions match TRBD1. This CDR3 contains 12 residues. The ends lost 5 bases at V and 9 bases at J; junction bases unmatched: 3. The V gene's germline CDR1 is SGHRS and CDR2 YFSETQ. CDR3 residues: CASSTGGTEQFF. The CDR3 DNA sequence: TGCGCCAGCAGTACAGGGGGCACTGAGCAGTTCTTC.

The CDR3 DNA reads as TGTGCCAGTACCGATCCGGGACAGGGGGCGCGGGCTTTCTTT. Translating gives CASTDPGQGARAFF. This rearrangement joins TRBV19 to TRBJ1-1; 12 bases line up with TRBD1. The germline V gene encodes CDR1 LNHDA and CDR2 SQIVND (reference sequence). This CDR3 comprises 14 residues. V lost 7 bases, J lost 11 bases, and 11 bases stayed unmatched.

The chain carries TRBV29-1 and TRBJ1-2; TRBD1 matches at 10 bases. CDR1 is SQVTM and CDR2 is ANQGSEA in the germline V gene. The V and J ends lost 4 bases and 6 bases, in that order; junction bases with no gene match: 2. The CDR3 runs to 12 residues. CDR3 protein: CSVVGQGHGYTF. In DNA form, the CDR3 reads TGCAGCGTTGTGGGACAGGGGCATGGCTACACCTTC.

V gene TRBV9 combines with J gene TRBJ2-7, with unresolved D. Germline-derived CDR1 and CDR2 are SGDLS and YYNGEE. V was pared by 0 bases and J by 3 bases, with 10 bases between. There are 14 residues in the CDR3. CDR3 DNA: TGTGCCAGCAGCGTAGCCGGACGAGACTACGAGCAGTACTTC. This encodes CASSVAGRDYEQYF.

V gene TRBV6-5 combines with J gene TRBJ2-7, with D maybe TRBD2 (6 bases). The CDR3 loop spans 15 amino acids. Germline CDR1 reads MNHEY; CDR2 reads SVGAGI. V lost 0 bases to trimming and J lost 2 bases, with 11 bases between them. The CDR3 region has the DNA TGTGCCAGCAGTTACTCGGTGGGGGGTGCCTACGAGCAGTACTTC. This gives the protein CASSYSVGGAYEQYF.

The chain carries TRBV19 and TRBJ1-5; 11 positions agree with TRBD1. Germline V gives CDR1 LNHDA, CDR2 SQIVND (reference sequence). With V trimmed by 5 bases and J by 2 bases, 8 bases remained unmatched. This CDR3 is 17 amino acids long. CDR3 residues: CASSLTQGQGGNQPQHF. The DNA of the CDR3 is TGTGCCAGTAGTCTAACACAGGGACAGGGGGGCAATCAGCCCCAGCATTTT.

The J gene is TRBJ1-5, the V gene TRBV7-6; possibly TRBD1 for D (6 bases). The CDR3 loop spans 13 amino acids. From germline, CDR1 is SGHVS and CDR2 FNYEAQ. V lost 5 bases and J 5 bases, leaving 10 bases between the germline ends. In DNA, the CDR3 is TGTGCCAGCAGCATACAGGGAGATCAGCCCCAGCATTTT. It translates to CASSIQGDQPQHF.

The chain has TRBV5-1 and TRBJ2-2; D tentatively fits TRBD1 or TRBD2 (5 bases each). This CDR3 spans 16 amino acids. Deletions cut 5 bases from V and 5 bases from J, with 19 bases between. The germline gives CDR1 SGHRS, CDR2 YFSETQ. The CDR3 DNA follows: TGCGCCAGCAGACATGGGGCCACTAGTTCAACCGGGGAGCTGTTTTTT. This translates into CASRHGATSSTGELFF.

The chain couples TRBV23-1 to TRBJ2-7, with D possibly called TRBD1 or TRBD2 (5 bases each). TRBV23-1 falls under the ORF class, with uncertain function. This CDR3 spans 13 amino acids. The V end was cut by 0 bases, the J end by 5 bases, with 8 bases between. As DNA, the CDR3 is TGCGCCAGCAGTCAATCGGGGACCCACGAGCAGTACTTC. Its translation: CASSQSGTHEQYF.

CDR3 nucleotide sequence: TGTGCCAGTAGTGAACTGAGAAATGAGCAGTTCTTC. Protein product: CASSELRNEQFF. This chain uses TRBV19 with TRBJ2-1, with D unresolved. The germline V gene has CDR1 LNHDA and CDR2 SQIVND (reference sequence). Trimming pared 5 bases from V and 7 bases from J, leaving 9 bases between. This CDR3 has 12 residues. Using reference TRBV19 and TRBJ2-1 for the parts outside the CDR3, the full variable domain is DGGITQSPKYLFRKEGQNVTLSCEQNLNHDAMYWYRQDPGQGLRLIYYSQIVNDFQKGDIAEGYSVSREKKESFPLTVTSAQKNPTAFYLCASSELRNEQFFGPGTRLTVL.

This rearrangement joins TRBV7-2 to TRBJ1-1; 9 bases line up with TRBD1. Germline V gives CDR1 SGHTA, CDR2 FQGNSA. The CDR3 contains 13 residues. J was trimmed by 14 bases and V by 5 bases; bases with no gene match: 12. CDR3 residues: CASSPPTGGSLFF. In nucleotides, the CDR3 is TGTGCCAGCAGCCCGCCGACAGGGGGTAGTCTCTTCTTT.

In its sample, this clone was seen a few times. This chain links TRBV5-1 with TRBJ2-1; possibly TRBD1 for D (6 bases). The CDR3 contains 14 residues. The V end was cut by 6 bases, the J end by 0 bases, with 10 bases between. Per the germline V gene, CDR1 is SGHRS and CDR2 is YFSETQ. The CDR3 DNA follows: TGCGCCAGCAACGCAGGGGACTCCTACAATGAGCAGTTCTTC. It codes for CASNAGDSYNEQFF.

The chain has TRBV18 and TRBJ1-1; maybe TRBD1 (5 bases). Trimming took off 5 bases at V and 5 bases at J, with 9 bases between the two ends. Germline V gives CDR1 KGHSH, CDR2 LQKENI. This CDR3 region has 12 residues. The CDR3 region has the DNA TGTGCCAGCTCAGCAGGGAAAACTGAAGCTTTCTTT. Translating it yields CASSAGKTEAFF.

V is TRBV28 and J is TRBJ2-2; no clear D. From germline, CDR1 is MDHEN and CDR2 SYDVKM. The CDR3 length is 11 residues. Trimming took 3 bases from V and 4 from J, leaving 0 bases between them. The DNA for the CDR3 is TGTGCCAGCAGTTTCACCGGGGAGCTGTTTTTT. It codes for CASSFTGELFF. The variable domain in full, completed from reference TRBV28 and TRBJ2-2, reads DVKVTQSSRYLVKRTGEKVFLECVQDMDHENMFWYRQDPGLGLRLIYFSYDVKMKEKGDIPEGYSVSREKKERFSLILESASTNQTSMYLCASSFTGELFFGEGSRLTVL.

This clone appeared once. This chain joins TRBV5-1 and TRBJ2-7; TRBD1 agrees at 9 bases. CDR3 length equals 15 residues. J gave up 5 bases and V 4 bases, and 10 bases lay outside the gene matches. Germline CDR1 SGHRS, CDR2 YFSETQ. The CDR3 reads CASSLGGTGSNEQYF. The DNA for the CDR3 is TGCGCCAGCAGCCTAGGGGGGACAGGGTCGAACGAGCAGTACTTC. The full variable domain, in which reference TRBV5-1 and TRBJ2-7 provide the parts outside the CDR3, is KAGVTQTPRYLIKTRGQQVTLSCSPISGHRSVSWYQQTPGQGLQFLFEYFSETQRNKGNFPGRFSGRQFSNSRSEMNVSTLELGDSALYLCASSLGGTGSNEQYFGPGTRLTVT.

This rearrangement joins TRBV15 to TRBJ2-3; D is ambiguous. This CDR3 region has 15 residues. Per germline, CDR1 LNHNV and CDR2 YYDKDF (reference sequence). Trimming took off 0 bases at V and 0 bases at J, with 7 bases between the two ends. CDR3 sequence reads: CATSRDSGSTDTQYF. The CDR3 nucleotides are TGTGCCACCAGCAGAGATTCCGGTAGCACAGATACGCAGTATTTT.